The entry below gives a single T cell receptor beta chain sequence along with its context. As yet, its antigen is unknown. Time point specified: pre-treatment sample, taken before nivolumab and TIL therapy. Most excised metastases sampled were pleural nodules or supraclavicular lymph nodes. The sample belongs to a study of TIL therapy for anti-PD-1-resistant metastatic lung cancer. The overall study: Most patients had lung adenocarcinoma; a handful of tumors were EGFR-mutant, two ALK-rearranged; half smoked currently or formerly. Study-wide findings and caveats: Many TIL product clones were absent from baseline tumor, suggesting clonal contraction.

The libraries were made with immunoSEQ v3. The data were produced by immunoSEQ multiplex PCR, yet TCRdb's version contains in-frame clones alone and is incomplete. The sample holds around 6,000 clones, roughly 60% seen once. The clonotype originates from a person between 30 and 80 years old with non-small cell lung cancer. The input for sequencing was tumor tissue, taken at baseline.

CDR3 protein: CASLRPGSYNEQFF. The CDR3 DNA sequence: TGTGCCAGCCTCCGGCCCGGCTCCTACAATGAGCAGTTCTTC. This sequence joins TRBV28 and TRBJ2-1; D is unresolved. The CDR3 sequence is 14 residues long. Trimming left V 8 bases short and J 0 bases short, with 11 bases between. Germline CDR1 and CDR2: MDHEN and SYDVKM.